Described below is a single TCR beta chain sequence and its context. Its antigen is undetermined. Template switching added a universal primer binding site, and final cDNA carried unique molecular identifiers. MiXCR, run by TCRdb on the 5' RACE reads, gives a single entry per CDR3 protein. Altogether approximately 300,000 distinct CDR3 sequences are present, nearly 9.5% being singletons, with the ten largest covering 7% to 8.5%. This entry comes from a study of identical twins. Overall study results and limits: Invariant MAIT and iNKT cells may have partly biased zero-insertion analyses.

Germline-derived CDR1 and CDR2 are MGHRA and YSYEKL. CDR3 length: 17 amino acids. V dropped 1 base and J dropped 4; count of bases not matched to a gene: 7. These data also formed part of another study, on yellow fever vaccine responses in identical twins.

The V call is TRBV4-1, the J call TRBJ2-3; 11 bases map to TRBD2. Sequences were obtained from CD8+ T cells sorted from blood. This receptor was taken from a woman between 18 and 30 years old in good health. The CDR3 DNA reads TGCGCCAGCAGCCAAGTTCCCGGGACTAGCGGTTCAGATACGCAGTATTTT. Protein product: CASSQVPGTSGSDTQYF.